These T cell receptor beta chains were read from a single sample in a study of T-cell reconstitution after alpha-beta-depleted transplantation in children. Each CDR3 protein is one row after TCRdb ran MiXCR on the PCR reads. The sample consists of hundreds of thousands of distinct CDR3 sequences, about an eighth of them appearing once. The sequencing here drew on PBMCs, taken before TCRalphabeta/CD19-depleted stem cell transplant. The source is a girl under 10 years old with congenital amegakaryocytic thrombocytopenia, due to receive a stem cell transplant. CDR3s include the opening cysteine and the closing phenylalanine or tryptophan. A D gene is named only where the DNA matches it firmly. Clone size, where shown, is once, few, many, or a class for clones that have expanded.

v_gene: TRBV5-1; j_gene: TRBJ2-3; len: 16; abundance: NA; d_gene: TRBD2; CDR3aa: CASSARLAEDTDTQYF; CDR3nt: TGCGCCAGCAGCGCGAGACTAGCGGAAGACACAGATACGCAGTATTTT
v_gene: TRBV12-3/TRBV12-4; j_gene: TRBJ1-6; len: 13; abundance: many; d_gene: NA; CDR3aa: CASSWDPGSPLHF; CDR3nt: TGTGCCAGCAGTTGGGACCCTGGTTCACCCCTCCACTTT
v_gene: TRBV29-1; j_gene: TRBJ2-3; len: 13; abundance: many; d_gene: NA; CDR3aa: CSGTPFIPDTQYF; CDR3nt: TGCAGCGGTACTCCGTTCATTCCAGATACGCAGTATTTT
v_gene: TRBV5-1; j_gene: TRBJ2-1; len: 15; abundance: many; d_gene: NA; CDR3aa: CASGPRGDLYNEQFF; CDR3nt: TGCGCCAGCGGGCCTCGGGGTGACCTTTACAATGAGCAGTTCTTC
v_gene: TRBV5-1; j_gene: TRBJ1-2; len: 14; abundance: many; d_gene: NA; CDR3aa: CASSLELGALGYTF; CDR3nt: TGCGCCAGCAGCTTGGAGCTGGGGGCGCTTGGCTACACCTTC
v_gene: TRBV3-1; j_gene: TRBJ2-1; len: 18; abundance: NA; d_gene: TRBD2; CDR3aa: CASSQGPGLAGLYNEQFF; CDR3nt: TGTGCCAGCAGCCAAGGCCCAGGCCTAGCGGGACTGTACAATGAGCAGTTCTTC
v_gene: TRBV6-1; j_gene: TRBJ1-5; len: 14; abundance: many; d_gene: NA; CDR3aa: CASNQGGSYQPQHF; CDR3nt: TGTGCCAGCAATCAGGGAGGGTCTTATCAGCCCCAGCATTTT
v_gene: TRBV12-3/TRBV12-4; j_gene: TRBJ1-1; len: 14; abundance: NA; d_gene: NA; CDR3aa: CASTPNGGRTEAFF; CDR3nt: TGTGCCAGCACCCCAAACGGGGGGCGGACTGAAGCTTTCTTT
v_gene: TRBV29-1; j_gene: TRBJ2-5; len: 11; abundance: many; d_gene: NA; CDR3aa: CSVEVSQTQYF; CDR3nt: TGCAGCGTTGAAGTGTCGCAGACCCAGTACTTC
v_gene: TRBV5-1; j_gene: TRBJ2-3; len: 15; abundance: many; d_gene: TRBD1; CDR3aa: CASSLEGTESGTQYF; CDR3nt: TGCGCCAGCAGCTTGGAGGGGACAGAGTCGGGTACGCAGTATTTT
v_gene: TRBV7-9; j_gene: TRBJ2-1; len: 15; abundance: many; d_gene: NA; CDR3aa: CASSLGRGTYNEQFF; CDR3nt: TGTGCCAGCAGCTTAGGGAGGGGAACCTACAATGAGCAGTTCTTC
v_gene: TRBV12-5; j_gene: TRBJ2-5; len: 17; abundance: NA; d_gene: TRBD2; CDR3aa: CASGTRLAGAVWETQYF; CDR3nt: TGTGCTAGTGGTACCCGACTAGCGGGAGCGGTTTGGGAGACCCAGTACTTC
v_gene: TRBV3-1; j_gene: TRBJ2-6; len: 16; abundance: many; d_gene: NA; CDR3aa: CASSQAFLSGANVLTF; CDR3nt: TGTGCCAGCAGCCAAGCCTTTCTCTCTGGGGCCAACGTCCTGACTTTC
v_gene: TRBV2; j_gene: TRBJ2-1; len: 15; abundance: NA; d_gene: NA; CDR3aa: CASRSGTMGGNEQFF; CDR3nt: TGTGCCAGCAGATCCGGGACCATGGGGGGCAATGAGCAGTTCTTC
v_gene: TRBV5-1; j_gene: TRBJ2-7; len: 15; abundance: NA; d_gene: TRBD2; CDR3aa: CASSSGLAPTYEQYF; CDR3nt: TGCGCCAGCAGTTCGGGACTAGCGCCGACCTACGAGCAGTACTTC
v_gene: TRBV20-1; j_gene: TRBJ2-1; len: 16; abundance: few; d_gene: NA; CDR3aa: CSARKDRASSYNEQFF; CDR3nt: TGCAGTGCTAGAAAGGATCGGGCGAGCTCCTACAATGAGCAGTTCTTC
v_gene: TRBV29-1; j_gene: TRBJ2-1; len: 14; abundance: NA; d_gene: NA; CDR3aa: CSVPSGQGQNEQFF; CDR3nt: TGCAGCGTCCCTAGCGGACAGGGTCAAAATGAGCAGTTCTTC
v_gene: TRBV11-2; j_gene: TRBJ2-2; len: 15; abundance: few; d_gene: NA; CDR3aa: CASSLMAGITGELFF; CDR3nt: TGTGCCAGCAGCTTGATGGCCGGGATCACCGGGGAGCTGTTTTTT
v_gene: TRBV2; j_gene: TRBJ2-2; len: 16; abundance: few; d_gene: NA; CDR3aa: CASRQKVVLGHGELFF; CDR3nt: TGTGCCAGCAGACAAAAGGTGGTTTTGGGTCACGGGGAGCTGTTTTTT
v_gene: TRBV29-1; j_gene: TRBJ2-3; len: 14; abundance: many; d_gene: NA; CDR3aa: CSAIFGGVVDTQYF; CDR3nt: TGCAGCGCTATTTTCGGGGGAGTGGTGGATACGCAGTATTTT
v_gene: TRBV20-1; j_gene: TRBJ2-3; len: 15; abundance: many; d_gene: NA; CDR3aa: CSAVIVRASTDTQYF; CDR3nt: TGCAGTGCCGTAATTGTGAGGGCTAGCACAGATACGCAGTATTTT
v_gene: TRBV7-8; j_gene: TRBJ2-1; len: 20; abundance: few; d_gene: TRBD2; CDR3aa: CASSTRGEREIFRGPGEQFF; CDR3nt: TGTGCCAGCAGCACCCGGGGGGAACGGGAGATTTTCCGGGGCCCGGGTGAGCAGTTCTTC
v_gene: TRBV7-9; j_gene: TRBJ2-7; len: 11; abundance: many; d_gene: TRBD1; CDR3aa: CLTGAVYEQYF; CDR3nt: TGCCTTACAGGGGCCGTTTACGAGCAGTACTTC
v_gene: TRBV5-1; j_gene: TRBJ2-3; len: 15; abundance: few; d_gene: TRBD1; CDR3aa: CASSHGTGPSDTQYF; CDR3nt: TGCGCCAGCAGCCACGGGACAGGGCCCTCAGATACGCAGTATTTT
v_gene: TRBV12-3/TRBV12-4; j_gene: TRBJ2-7; len: 15; abundance: many; d_gene: TRBD1; CDR3aa: CASSSRRDSAYEQYF; CDR3nt: TGTGCCAGCAGTTCGCGCCGGGACAGCGCCTACGAGCAGTACTTC
v_gene: TRBV20-1; j_gene: TRBJ2-1; len: 12; abundance: few; d_gene: NA; CDR3aa: CSASKLGTEQFF; CDR3nt: TGCAGTGCTAGCAAGTTAGGGACTGAGCAGTTCTTC
v_gene: TRBV11-2; j_gene: TRBJ1-4; len: 15; abundance: many; d_gene: NA; CDR3aa: CASSLGLGSQEKLFF; CDR3nt: TGTGCCAGCAGCTTGGGTTTGGGGTCGCAGGAAAAACTGTTTTTT
v_gene: TRBV20-1; j_gene: TRBJ2-1; len: 14; abundance: NA; d_gene: TRBD2; CDR3aa: CSARDYSGSYEQFF; CDR3nt: TGCAGTGCTAGGGACTATAGCGGGAGTTATGAGCAGTTCTTC